This TCR beta chain appears in the sequencing data of a study of cytomegalovirus exposure and HLA in healthy donors. Overall study results and limits: As confirmed in vitro, a few CMV-associated chains were specific for CMV antigens. CMV serostatus was the sole immune exposure data available. Sequencing depth across donors, presence/absence analyses assumed, was roughly uniform.

The V and J ends lost 10 bases and 5 bases respectively, with 15 bases between them. From germline, CDR1 is KGHSH and CDR2 LQKENI. The CDR3 has 12 residues. Of note for this clone: Antigen specificity is unknown.

Both 60 Vbeta primers and 13 Jbeta primers went into the PCR. Authors' methods: In a later analysis, 70 million to 80 million unique TCR beta chains included roughly 11 million shared by two or more donors. Sequencing was performed with immunoSEQ multiplex PCR; in TCRdb, only in-frame clones are kept and a portion is missing. That table supplies the V and J calls and clone size; D and trimming were determined from the DNA. The sample holds about 130,000 clones, about 85% seen once. Sequencing was done on a sample of PBMCs. J is TRBJ2-7 and V is TRBV18, with D possibly being TRBD2 (5 bases). The receptor's source is a boy between 10 and 17 years old in good health and CMV-seronegative. The CDR3 reads CATSTGVHEQYF. The CDR3 region has the DNA TGTGCCACCTCGACCGGGGTCCACGAGCAGTACTTC.